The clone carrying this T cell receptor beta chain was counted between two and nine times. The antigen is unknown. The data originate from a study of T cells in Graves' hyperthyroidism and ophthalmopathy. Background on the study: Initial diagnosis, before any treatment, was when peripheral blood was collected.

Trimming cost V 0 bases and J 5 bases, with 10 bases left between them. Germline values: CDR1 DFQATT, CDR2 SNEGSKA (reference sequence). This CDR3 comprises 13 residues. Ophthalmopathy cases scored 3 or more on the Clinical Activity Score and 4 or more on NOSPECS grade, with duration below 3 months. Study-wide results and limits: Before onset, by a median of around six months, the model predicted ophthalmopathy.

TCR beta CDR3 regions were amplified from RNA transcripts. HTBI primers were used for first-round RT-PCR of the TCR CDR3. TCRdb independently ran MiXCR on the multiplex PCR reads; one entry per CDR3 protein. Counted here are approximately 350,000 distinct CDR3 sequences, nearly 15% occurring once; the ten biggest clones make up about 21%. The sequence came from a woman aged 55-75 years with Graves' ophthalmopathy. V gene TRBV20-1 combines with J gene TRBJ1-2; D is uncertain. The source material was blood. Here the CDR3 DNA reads TGCAGTGCTAGAGATAGGAGAACTTATGGCTACACCTTC. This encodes CSARDRRTYGYTF.